This T cell receptor beta chain was obtained from a study of cytomegalovirus exposure and HLA in healthy donors. Vbeta (60) and Jbeta (13) primers were used in the PCR. The table came from immunoSEQ multiplex PCR; TCRdb's copy has only in-frame clones and leaves some out. Its table lists about 150,000 clones. V was cut by 2 bases and J by 2 bases, with 15 bases left in between. The germline V gene encodes CDR1 KGHSH and CDR2 LQKENI. The length of the CDR3 is 16 residues. In the case of this clone: The antigen remains unidentified.

Study-level results: A later analysis associated approximately 17,000 TCR beta sequences with HLA alleles at a 0.05 false discovery rate. Most TCRs appeared rarely, but some public TCRs recurred in many donors.

Healthy bone marrow donors made up the donors. When sampled, the donors appeared nominally healthy, though they likely had unrecorded immune exposures. The clonotype comes from a woman between 45 and 60 years old in good health and CMV-seronegative. The chain is built from TRBV18 and TRBJ1-1, with D uncertain. Material: PBMCs. The CDR3 spells CASSPFGSGSNTEAFF. CDR3 DNA: TGTGCCAGCTCACCATTCGGGAGCGGGTCTAACACTGAAGCTTTCTTT. Full variable domain (outside the CDR3, taken from reference TRBV18 and TRBJ1-1): NAGVMQNPRHLVRRRGQEARLRCSPMKGHSHVYWYRQLPEEGLKFMVYLQKENIIDESGMPKERFSAEFPKEGPSILRIQQVVRGDSAAYFCASSPFGSGSNTEAFFGQGTRLTVV.